The sequence of this TCR beta chain was determined in a study of early T cells in non-severe SARS-CoV-2 infection listed by TCRdb under 2021. Notes on the research overall: TCR sequencing used bulk RNA from unsorted whole blood, so alpha and beta chains could not be paired. Study-wide findings and limitations: VDJdb matching was skewed toward anti-spike CD8 responses and likely underestimated virus-specific expansions, missing private and CD4 specificities.

A case-control design nested within a healthcare worker cohort in London, UK, was used, with weekly nasopharyngeal swab PCR tests and blood sampling performed. Healthcare workers were recruited during the week of the UK lockdown, between 23 and 31 March 2020, and followed weekly for up to 16 weeks. The CDR3, from cysteine to phenylalanine, totals 16 residues. Only the CDR3 part of the read is kept: 48 bases, read in frame from the first base. Deletion took 7 bases off V and 1 base off J, with a span of 16 bases between the germline ends. A few counts support this clonotype. No cognate antigen has been identified for it. Per-base quality was not reported, and no clone a single base away is much larger than it. The library came from 5' RACE. The data were produced on a NextSeq 500. Unique molecular identifiers were attached to individual cDNA molecules in the TCR library protocol so that sequencing error and PCR bias could be corrected. Sequencing covered both TCR alpha and beta chains, and within each sample the abundances of alpha and beta sequences were tightly co-correlated. Concerning the study's data processing: V gene, J gene and CDR3 annotation of TCR sequences was performed with Decombinator V4. TCRs were defined as expanded if a significant change between any two time points was detected under a Poisson model with p below 0.0001. TCR abundances were normalised to the total number of TCRs sequenced in each sample and reported as counts per million. TRAV1-2 paired with TRAJ12, TRAJ20 or TRAJ33 defined MAIT TCRs, while TRAV10 paired with TRAJ18 defined iNKT TCRs. A search of VDJdb, accessed on 1 November 2021, was run for TCRs annotated to CMV, EBV and SARS-CoV-2, with TCRs annotated for multiple antigens excluded. TCRdb's own reprocessing of the public reads used fastp at Q25 and MiXCR and kept productive beta chains. Under each unique CDR3 protein, matching rows form one entry showing the most common genes and DNA. V and J calls and clone size were set by TCRdb, not the authors. The sample profile shows 87,000 or so distinct CDR3 sequences; 9% to 15% of them were found once. The ten biggest clones cover about 6% of the sample.

The rearranged segments are TRBV12-3 or TRBV12-4 and TRBJ2-2, with the D segment identity uncertain. This receptor was taken from an adult who was a healthcare worker with PCR-confirmed SARS-CoV-2 infection or an uninfected control (not recorded which). Sequences were obtained from whole blood. The encoded CDR3 is CASTRGTIMNTGELFF. The DNA is as follows: TGTGCCAGCACTCGCGGAACAATAATGAACACCGGGGAGCTGTTTTTT.